Here is one T cell receptor beta chain with its context. Its antigen is not identified. The PCR ran on 60 Vbeta and 13 Jbeta primers. Some clones are missing from TCRdb's copy, which holds only in-frame ones; the method was immunoSEQ multiplex PCR. This sample has some 200,000 clones, with roughly 79% found just once. This sample is drawn from a study of cytomegalovirus exposure and HLA in healthy donors. Study outcomes and limitations: The number of N-insertions in an Asian-associated ancestry cluster was reportedly below the 666-donor mean in a later analysis. Sequencing artifact likely explains a cluster of highly shared sequence variants.

Per germline, CDR1 LGHNA and CDR2 YSLEER. The V end was cut by 1 base, the J end by 0 bases, with 6 bases between. The CDR3 runs 14 residues. The rearrangement uses TRBV4-3 and TRBJ1-1; D gene uncertain. The TCR was taken from a woman aged 25 to 45 in good health and CMV-seropositive. Sequencing was done on a sample of PBMCs. The CDR3 is CASSQAVLNTEAFF. CDR3 DNA sequence: TGCGCCAGCAGCCAAGCCGTCCTGAACACTGAAGCTTTCTTT.